This TCR beta chain was found in a study of T-cell memory formation after mild COVID-19. Overall study context: For the most part, TCR clusters were specific to one donor.

TCRdb called the 5' RACE reads again in MiXCR, with one record for every CDR3 protein. The data show over 95,000 distinct CDR3 sequences, with about 20% seen just once and about 42% held by the top ten. The CDR3 totals 14 residues. Germline lookup yields CDR1 GTSNPN and CDR2 SVGIG (reference sequence). V lost 7 bases to trimming and J lost 0 bases, with 13 bases between them. The sequenced sample consisted of PBMCs or a T cell subset sorted from them (not recorded which). The TCR sequence derives from a man aged 18 to 35 who had mild COVID-19 (a few samples of this study predate the infection). Cell type and time point are not known. The chain employs TRBV30 and TRBJ1-3; D is ambiguous. DNA for the CDR3: TGTGCCTTTATTGGATATAGCTCTGGAAACACCATATATTTT. Translated, it gives CAFIGYSSGNTIYF.